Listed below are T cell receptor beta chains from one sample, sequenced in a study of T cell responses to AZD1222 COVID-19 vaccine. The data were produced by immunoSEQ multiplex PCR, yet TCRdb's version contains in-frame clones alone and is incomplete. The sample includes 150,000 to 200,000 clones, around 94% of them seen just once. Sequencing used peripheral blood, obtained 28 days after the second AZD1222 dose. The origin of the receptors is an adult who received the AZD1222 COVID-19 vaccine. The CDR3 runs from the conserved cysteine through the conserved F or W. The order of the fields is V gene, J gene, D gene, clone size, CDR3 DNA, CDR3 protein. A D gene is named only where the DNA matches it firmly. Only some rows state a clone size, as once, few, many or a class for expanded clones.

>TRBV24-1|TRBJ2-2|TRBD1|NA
TGTGCCACTCGGGACAGGGAGTCCGGGGAGCTGTTTTTT
CATRDRESGELFF
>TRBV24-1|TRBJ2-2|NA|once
TGTGCCACCAGTGTGAACGCGAACACCGGGGAGCTGTTTTTT
CATSVNANTGELFF
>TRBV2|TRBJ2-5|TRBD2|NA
TGTGCCAGCAGTACGGGGGAGGGGTGGGAGACCCAGTACTTC
CASSTGEGWETQYF
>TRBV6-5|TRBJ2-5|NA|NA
TGTGCCAGCAGGGGCCGGGGACACCAAGGAGAGACCCAGTACTTC
CASRGRGHQGETQYF
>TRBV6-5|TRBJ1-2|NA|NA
TGTGCCAGCACCTCGGGGGGGCCGAACTATGGCTACACCTTC
CASTSGGPNYGYTF
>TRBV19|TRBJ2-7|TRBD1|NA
TGTGCCAGTAGTAGGGACAGGAGCTACGAGCAGTACTTC
CASSRDRSYEQYF
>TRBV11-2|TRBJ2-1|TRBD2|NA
TGTGCCAGCAGCTTAAGAACGGCCGAAGGACTAGCGGGTAGCAATGAGCAGTTCTTC
CASSLRTAEGLAGSNEQFF
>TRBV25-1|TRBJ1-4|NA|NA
TGTGCCAGCAGGTCCTCATCCCGGGCGAACACGGAACTGTTTTTT
CASRSSSRANTELFF
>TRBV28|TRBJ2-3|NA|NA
TGTGCCAGCAGCGCTCCGGGACTGAGCACAGATACGCAGTATTTT
CASSAPGLSTDTQYF
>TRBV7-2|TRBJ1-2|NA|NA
TGTGCCAGCAGCGTAGCCTCAGGTGGCTCCGGGAGGGAGGGCTACACCTTC
CASSVASGGSGREGYTF
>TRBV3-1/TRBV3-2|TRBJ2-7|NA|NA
TGTGCCAGCAGCCAAATCGACGAGCAGTACTTC
CASSQIDEQYF
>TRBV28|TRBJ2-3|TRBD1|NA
TGTGCCAGCAGGAGAACAGGGGCAGATACGCAGTATTTT
CASRRTGADTQYF
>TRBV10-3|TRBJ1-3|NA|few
TGTGCCATCAGGCCTACAGGGAACTCTGGAAACACCATATATTTT
CAIRPTGNSGNTIYF
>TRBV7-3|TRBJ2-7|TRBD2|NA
TGTGCCAGCAGCTTAATGGGCGGGAGAGGCTACGAGCAGTACTTC
CASSLMGGRGYEQYF
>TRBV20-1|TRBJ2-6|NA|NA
TGCAGTGCTAGTAGGGCTAGCGTTCACTCTGGGGCCAACGTCCTGACTTTC
CSASRASVHSGANVLTF
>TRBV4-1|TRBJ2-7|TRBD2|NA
TGCGCCAGCAGCCAAGGAATAGCGGGAGCTTACGAGCAGTACTTC
CASSQGIAGAYEQYF
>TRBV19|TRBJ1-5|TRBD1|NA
TGTGCCAGTAGTACTGACAGGGCCCATCAGCCCCAGCATTTT
CASSTDRAHQPQHF
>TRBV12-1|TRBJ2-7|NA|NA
TGTGCCAGCAGCTTTGCCGACAGGGCCAAAACCTTCCTACGGGAGCAGTACTTC
CASSFADRAKTFLREQYF
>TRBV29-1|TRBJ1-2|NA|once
TGCAGCGTCAGGCCGGAAGTGAGGGTTCTGGGCTATGGCTACACCTTC
CSVRPEVRVLGYGYTF
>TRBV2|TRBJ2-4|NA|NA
TGTGCCAGCCGGGGAGAGGGGAACATTCAGTACTTC
CASRGEGNIQYF
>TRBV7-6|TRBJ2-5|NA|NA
TGTGCCAGCAGCCGTCAGGAGACCCAGTACTTC
CASSRQETQYF
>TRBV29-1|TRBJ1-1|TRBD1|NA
TGCAGCGCACTACAGGGGTACACTGAAGCTTTCTTT
CSALQGYTEAFF
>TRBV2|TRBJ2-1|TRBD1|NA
TGTGCCAGCAGTAACAGGGGCAATGAGCAGTTCTTC
CASSNRGNEQFF
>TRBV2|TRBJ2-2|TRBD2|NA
TGTGCCAGCACGCGTGGGACTATTAGCACCGGGGAGCTGTTTTTT
CASTRGTISTGELFF
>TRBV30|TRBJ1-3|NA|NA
TGTGCCTGGAGTCCTTTCTCAAGCTCTGGAAACACCATATATTTT
CAWSPFSSSGNTIYF
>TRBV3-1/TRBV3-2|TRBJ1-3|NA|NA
TGTGCCAGCAGCCAAGGACAGAACACCATATATTTT
CASSQGQNTIYF
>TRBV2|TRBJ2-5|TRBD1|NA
TGTGCCAGCACCTGGGGGACAGGGCAAGAGACCCAGTACTTC
CASTWGTGQETQYF
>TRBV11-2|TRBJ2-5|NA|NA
TGTGCCAGCAGCCGCGCTAGGTGGGAGACCCAGTACTTC
CASSRARWETQYF
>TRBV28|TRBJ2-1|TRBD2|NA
TGTGCCAGCAGTTCTAGCGGGACCTACAATGAGCAGTTCTTC
CASSSSGTYNEQFF
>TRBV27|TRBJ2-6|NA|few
TGTGCCAGCAGTTTAATTACCTCTGGGGCCAACGTCCTGACTTTC
CASSLITSGANVLTF
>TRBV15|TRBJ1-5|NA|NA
TGTGCCACCAGCCTACGGCCCGAGGGGGATCAGCCCCAGCATTTT
CATSLRPEGDQPQHF
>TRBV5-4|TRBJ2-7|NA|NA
TGTGCCAGCAGCTTCGCGGGAACGGGCTACGAGCAGTACTTC
CASSFAGTGYEQYF
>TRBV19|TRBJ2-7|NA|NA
TGTGCCAGTAGTATAGATGGCCGGGACGGAGCCTACGAGCAGTACTTC
CASSIDGRDGAYEQYF
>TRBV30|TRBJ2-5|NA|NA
TGTGCCTGGAGTTTCTTGGGAGAGACCCAGTACTTC
CAWSFLGETQYF
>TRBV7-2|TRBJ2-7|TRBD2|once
TGTGCCAGCAGCTTATGGACTTTGCTAGCGGGTGATTCCTACGAGCAGTACTTC
CASSLWTLLAGDSYEQYF
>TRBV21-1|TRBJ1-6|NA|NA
TGTGCCAGCAGCATCGAGCGGGACAGGGGGATCATAGCCCTCCACTTT
CASSIERDRGIIALHF